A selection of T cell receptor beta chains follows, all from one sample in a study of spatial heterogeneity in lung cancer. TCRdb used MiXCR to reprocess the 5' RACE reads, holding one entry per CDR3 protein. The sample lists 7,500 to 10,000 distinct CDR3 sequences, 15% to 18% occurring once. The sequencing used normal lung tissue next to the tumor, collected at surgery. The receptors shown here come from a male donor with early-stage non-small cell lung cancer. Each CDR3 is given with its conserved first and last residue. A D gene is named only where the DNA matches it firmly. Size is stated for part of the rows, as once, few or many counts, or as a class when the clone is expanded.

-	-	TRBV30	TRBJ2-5	CAWSQGQNGGETQYF	TGTGCCTGGAGTCAAGGACAGAATGGGGGAGAGACCCAGTACTTC
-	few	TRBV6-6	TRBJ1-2	CASSPRRNYGYTF	TGTGCCAGCAGCCCAAGGCGGAACTATGGCTACACCTTC
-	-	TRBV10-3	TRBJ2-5	CAISEGGEQETQYF	TGTGCCATCAGTGAAGGCGGGGAGCAAGAGACCCAGTACTTC
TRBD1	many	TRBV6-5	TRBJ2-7	CASSFSGQPYEQYF	TGTGCCAGCAGTTTTTCGGGACAGCCCTACGAGCAGTACTTC
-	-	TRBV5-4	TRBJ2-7	CASSLGPGKVNEQYF	TGTGCCAGCAGCTTGGGGCCGGGGAAGGTAAACGAGCAGTACTTC
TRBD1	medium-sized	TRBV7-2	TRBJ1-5	CASSAGQGAWQPQHF	TGTGCCAGCAGCGCCGGACAGGGGGCTTGGCAGCCCCAGCATTTT
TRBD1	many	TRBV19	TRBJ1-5	CASSPGQKNQPQHF	TGTGCCAGTAGCCCGGGACAGAAAAATCAGCCCCAGCATTTT
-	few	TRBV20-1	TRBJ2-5	CSAERTPGVEETQYF	TGCAGTGCTGAAAGGACCCCGGGGGTGGAAGAGACCCAGTACTTC
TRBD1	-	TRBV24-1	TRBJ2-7	CATSDSSGTDYEQYF	TGTGCCACCAGTGATTCCTCCGGGACAGACTACGAGCAGTACTTC
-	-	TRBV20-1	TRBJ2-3	CSARAKMAGDNLYF	TGCAGTGCCAGGGCGAAGATGGCGGGGGACAATTTGTATTTT
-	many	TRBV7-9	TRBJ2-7	CASSPRADSYEQYF	TGTGCCAGCAGCCCACGGGCGGACTCCTACGAGCAGTACTTC
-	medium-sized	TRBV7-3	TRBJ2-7	CASSLDPGYEQYF	TGTGCCAGCAGCTTAGATCCCGGATACGAGCAGTACTTC
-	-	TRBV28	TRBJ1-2	CASSLRATYGYTF	TGTGCCAGCAGTCTCAGGGCTACCTATGGCTACACCTTC
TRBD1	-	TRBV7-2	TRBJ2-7	CASSLAPGQGYEQYF	TGTGCCAGCAGCTTGGCCCCGGGACAGGGGTACGAGCAGTACTTC
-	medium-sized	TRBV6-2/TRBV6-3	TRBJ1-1	CASSSQDYTEAFF	TGTGCCAGCAGTTCACAGGATTACACTGAAGCTTTCTTT
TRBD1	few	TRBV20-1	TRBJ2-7	CSAGSGQGKVYEQYF	TGCAGTGCTGGCTCTGGACAGGGGAAAGTATACGAGCAGTACTTC
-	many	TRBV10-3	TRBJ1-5	CAISDIGGQPQHF	TGTGCCATCAGTGACATAGGGGGACAGCCCCAGCATTTT
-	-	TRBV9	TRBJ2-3	CASSSRAGSTDTQYF	TGTGCCAGCAGCTCCCGGGCGGGAAGCACAGATACGCAGTATTTT
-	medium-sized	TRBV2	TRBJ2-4	CASSPEGGRNIQYF	TGTGCCAGCAGTCCCGAAGGGGGGAGAAACATTCAGTACTTC
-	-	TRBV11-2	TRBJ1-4	CASSYYDEKLFF	TGTGCCAGCAGCTACTATGATGAAAAACTGTTTTTT
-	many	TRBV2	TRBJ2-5	CASHFGMPGDQYF	TGTGCCAGTCATTTTGGGATGCCTGGGGACCAGTACTTC
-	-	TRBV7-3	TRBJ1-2	CASSLAPANGYTF	TGTGCCAGCAGCTTAGCCCCCGCAAATGGCTACACCTTC
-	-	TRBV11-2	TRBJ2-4	CASSPVRSTNIQYF	TGTGCCAGCAGCCCTGTGCGGAGTACAAACATTCAGTACTTC
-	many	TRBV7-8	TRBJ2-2	CASSLGGERTGELFF	TGTGCCAGCAGCTTAGGAGGGGAAAGGACCGGGGAGCTGTTTTTT
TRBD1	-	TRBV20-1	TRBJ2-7	CSARDPRTGGLHEHYF	TGCAGTGCTAGAGATCCTAGGACAGGGGGCCTACACGAGCACTACTTC
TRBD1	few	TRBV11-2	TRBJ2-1	CASRNDRGNEQFF	TGTGCCAGCAGAAACGACAGGGGCAATGAGCAGTTCTTC
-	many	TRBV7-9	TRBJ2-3	CASSSGSSTDTQYF	TGTGCCAGCAGCTCGGGATCCAGCACAGATACGCAGTATTTT
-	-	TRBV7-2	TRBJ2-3	CASSLSGTSTDTQYF	TGTGCCAGCAGCCTTTCCGGGACTAGCACAGATACGCAGTATTTT
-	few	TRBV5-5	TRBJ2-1	CASNRVGGNNEQFF	TGTGCCAGCAACCGAGTGGGGGGCAACAATGAGCAGTTCTTC
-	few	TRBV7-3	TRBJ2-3	CASSLGPGQDTQYF	TGTGCCAGCAGCCTCGGGCCCGGGCAAGATACGCAGTATTTT
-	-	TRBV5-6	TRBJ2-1	CASSAGDRAYNEQFF	TGTGCCAGCAGCGCGGGAGACAGGGCCTACAATGAGCAGTTCTTC
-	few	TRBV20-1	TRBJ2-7	CSARSAGNPYEQYF	TGCAGTGCTAGGTCGGCGGGAAATCCCTACGAGCAGTACTTC
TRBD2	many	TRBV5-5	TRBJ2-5	CASSTGLGQETQYF	TGTGCCAGCAGCACCGGACTAGGCCAAGAGACCCAGTACTTC
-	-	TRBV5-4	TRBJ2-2	CASSSYREGNTGELFF	TGTGCCAGCAGCTCATACAGGGAGGGGAACACCGGGGAGCTGTTTTTT
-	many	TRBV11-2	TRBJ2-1	CASSPVRESGEQFF	TGTGCCAGCAGCCCAGTCAGGGAAAGTGGTGAGCAGTTCTTC
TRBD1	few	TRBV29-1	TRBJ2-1	CSVWGQGDEQFF	TGCAGCGTGTGGGGACAGGGGGATGAGCAGTTCTTC
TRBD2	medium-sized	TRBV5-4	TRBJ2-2	CASSLMRGSDTGELFF	TGTGCCAGCAGCTTGATGCGGGGGTCGGACACCGGGGAGCTGTTTTTT
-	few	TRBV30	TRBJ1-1	CAWSVRRGSGTEAFF	TGTGCCTGGAGTGTCCGGAGGGGGAGCGGCACTGAAGCTTTCTTT
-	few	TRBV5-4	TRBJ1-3	CASSLGRGGPGNTIYF	TGTGCCAGCAGCTTGGGCCGTGGTGGGCCTGGGAACACCATATATTTT
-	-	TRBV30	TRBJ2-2	CAWSGHFPGELFF	TGTGCCTGGAGCGGACATTTTCCCGGGGAGCTGTTTTTT
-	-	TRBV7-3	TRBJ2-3	CASSLEPDADTQYF	TGTGCCAGCAGCTTAGAGCCAGACGCAGATACGCAGTATTTT
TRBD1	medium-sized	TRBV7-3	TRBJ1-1	CASSLGSGGTEAFF	TGTGCCAGCAGCCTAGGGTCAGGGGGCACTGAAGCTTTCTTT
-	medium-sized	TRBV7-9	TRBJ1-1	CASRPGGSTNTEAFF	TGTGCCAGCAGGCCCGGCGGCAGTACGAACACTGAAGCTTTCTTT
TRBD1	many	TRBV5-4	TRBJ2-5	CASSQGQGLQETQYF	TGTGCCAGCAGCCAGGGACAGGGACTTCAAGAGACCCAGTACTTC
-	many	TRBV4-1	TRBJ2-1	CASSQDRAGWGSEQFF	TGCGCCAGCAGCCAAGATCGGGCGGGATGGGGGAGTGAGCAGTTCTTC
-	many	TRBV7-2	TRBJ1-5	CASSLDWSQPQHF	TGTGCCAGCAGCTTAGACTGGAGTCAGCCCCAGCATTTT
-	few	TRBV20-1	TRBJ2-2	CSAPRLGRTGELFF	TGCAGTGCTCCTCGGTTAGGTCGGACCGGGGAGCTGTTTTTT
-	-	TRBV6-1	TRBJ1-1	CASSDRANEAFF	TGTGCCAGCAGTGACCGGGCCAATGAAGCTTTCTTT
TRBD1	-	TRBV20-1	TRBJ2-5	CSASDRAVETQYF	TGCAGTGCTTCTGACAGGGCGGTAGAGACCCAGTACTTC
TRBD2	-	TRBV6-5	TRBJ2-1	CASSYNSAGRFNEQFF	TGTGCCAGCAGTTACAATTCAGCGGGGAGATTCAATGAGCAGTTCTTC
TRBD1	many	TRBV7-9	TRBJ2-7	CASSFAQSTGEFDEQYF	TGTGCCAGCAGCTTCGCCCAATCGACAGGGGAATTCGACGAGCAGTACTTC
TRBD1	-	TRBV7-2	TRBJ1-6	CASSLEGQGSYNSPLHF	TGTGCCAGCAGCTTAGAAGGACAGGGGTCCTATAATTCACCCCTCCACTTT
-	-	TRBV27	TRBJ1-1	CASSLSVVNEAFF	TGTGCCAGCAGTTTATCGGTCGTAAATGAAGCTTTCTTT